The T cell receptor beta chain described here comes from a study of cytomegalovirus exposure and HLA in healthy donors. This CDR3 comprises 15 residues. The germline gives CDR1 SGHTA, CDR2 FQGNSA. Trimming shortened V by 5 bases and J by 0 bases, and 11 bases separated the two germline ends. As to this clone: What it recognizes is unknown.

The PCR had 60 Vbeta and 13 Jbeta primers. Assay: immunoSEQ multiplex PCR; the TCRdb copy retains only in-frame clones and omits some. Across approximately 130,000 clones, the top ten clones capture just under 2% of the sample. Findings and caveats of the study: Reports showed the classifier diagnosing cytomegalovirus status with high specificity and sensitivity.

The source material was PBMCs. This clonotype was obtained from a woman aged 55-69 years in good health and CMV-seronegative. The J gene is TRBJ1-5, the V gene TRBV7-2; D perhaps matches TRBD1 (5 bases). The CDR3 here is CASSLAGGSNQPQHF. For the CDR3, the DNA is TGTGCCAGCAGCCTCGCCGGGGGTAGCAATCAGCCCCAGCATTTT.